A selection of T cell receptor beta chains follows, all from one sample in a study of fetal regulatory T cell absence and autoimmunity. Method: immunoSEQ multiplex PCR; TCRdb's copy keeps in-frame clones and lacks some. Of approximately 94,000 clones detected, approximately 75% appear once; the ten largest clones hold roughly 2%. Specimen: pancreas tissue. The receptors were sampled from a male donor with IPEX syndrome. Each CDR3 is given without its conserved first and last residue. Each record gives: V gene, J gene, CDR3 protein.

V gene: TRBV4-1; J gene: TRBJ1-1; CDR3 protein: ASSQYTPQGSSSEAF
V gene: TRBV6-1; J gene: TRBJ2-7; CDR3 protein: ASSTPSDEQY
V gene: TRBV13; J gene: TRBJ2-7; CDR3 protein: ASSLQGLAGYEQY
V gene: TRBV4-3; J gene: TRBJ1-3; CDR3 protein: ASSQDSQSGNTIY
V gene: TRBV4-1; J gene: TRBJ2-1; CDR3 protein: ASSQLGTSAANEQF
V gene: TRBV19; J gene: TRBJ1-1; CDR3 protein: ASSITDGGEAF
V gene: TRBV27; J gene: TRBJ1-6; CDR3 protein: ASSLRRVGIYNSPLH
V gene: TRBV7-6; J gene: TRBJ2-7; CDR3 protein: ASSLTSGPPNEQY
V gene: TRBV6-5; J gene: TRBJ1-6; CDR3 protein: ASSYRVPYNSPLH
V gene: TRBV6-5; J gene: TRBJ2-3; CDR3 protein: ASSYAPFGTDTQY
V gene: TRBV2; J gene: TRBJ2-3; CDR3 protein: ASSEVAGELPDTQY
V gene: TRBV27; J gene: TRBJ2-1; CDR3 protein: ASSLGGPYNEQF
V gene: TRBV5-6; J gene: TRBJ2-5; CDR3 protein: ASSLKRQETQY
V gene: TRBV6-5; J gene: TRBJ2-7; CDR3 protein: ASSEWGPYEQY
V gene: TRBV5-6; J gene: TRBJ2-1; CDR3 protein: ASSLLAGGPNEQF
V gene: TRBV7-8; J gene: TRBJ2-7; CDR3 protein: ASGAQGPGYEQY
V gene: TRBV5-1; J gene: TRBJ2-2; CDR3 protein: ASSLDGTGELF
V gene: TRBV5-5; J gene: TRBJ2-7; CDR3 protein: ASTFVGGEQY
V gene: TRBV6-5; J gene: TRBJ1-2; CDR3 protein: ASSYSRTGGYGYT
V gene: TRBV18; J gene: TRBJ1-4; CDR3 protein: ASSRHRAPNNEKLF
V gene: TRBV19; J gene: TRBJ1-5; CDR3 protein: ASSIIISQPQH